This T cell receptor beta chain was retrieved from a study of Ad26.COV2.S vaccination and SARS-CoV-2 variants. Study as a whole: Donor was in the COV1001 Ad26.COV2.S trial arm.

In regard to this clone: What it binds is unknown.

The treatment denotes: about 20 received Ad26.COV2.S at low or high dose, single or two shots; 5 received placebo; per-sample allocation not given. Following the first vaccine or placebo injection, samples were taken on day 63. Study-level results: Spike-specific TCR breadth ran higher among vaccine recipients than placebo recipients. With respect to non-spike TCR breadth, vaccine and placebo recipients were similar.

Here immunoSEQ multiplex PCR was the method, and the copy in TCRdb shows in-frame clones only, minus some. The sample shows about 240,000 clones, around nine tenths of them seen only once. The clonotype was recovered from a person between 18 and 65 years old who received the Ad26.COV2.S COVID-19 vaccine or a placebo. The source material was peripheral blood, sampled in a trial of Ad26.COV2.S vaccine versus placebo.

The CDR3 nucleotides read TGTGCCAGCAGCGTAGGACAGGGAGCTAACTATGGCTACACCTTC. It translates to CASSVGQGANYGYTF. The chain recombines TRBV9 with TRBJ1-2; TRBD1 matches at 7 bases. CDR1 and CDR2 (germline): SGDLS, YYNGEE. The CDR3 runs to 15 residues. Trimming took 0 bases from V and 0 from J; bases not matched to a gene: 2. Supplemented by reference TRBV9 and TRBJ1-2, the full variable domain reads DSGVTQTPKHLITATGQRVTLRCSPRSGDLSVYWYQQSLDQGLQFLIQYYNGEERAKGNILERFSAQQFPDLHSELNLSSLELGDSALYFCASSVGQGANYGYTFGSGTRLTVV.